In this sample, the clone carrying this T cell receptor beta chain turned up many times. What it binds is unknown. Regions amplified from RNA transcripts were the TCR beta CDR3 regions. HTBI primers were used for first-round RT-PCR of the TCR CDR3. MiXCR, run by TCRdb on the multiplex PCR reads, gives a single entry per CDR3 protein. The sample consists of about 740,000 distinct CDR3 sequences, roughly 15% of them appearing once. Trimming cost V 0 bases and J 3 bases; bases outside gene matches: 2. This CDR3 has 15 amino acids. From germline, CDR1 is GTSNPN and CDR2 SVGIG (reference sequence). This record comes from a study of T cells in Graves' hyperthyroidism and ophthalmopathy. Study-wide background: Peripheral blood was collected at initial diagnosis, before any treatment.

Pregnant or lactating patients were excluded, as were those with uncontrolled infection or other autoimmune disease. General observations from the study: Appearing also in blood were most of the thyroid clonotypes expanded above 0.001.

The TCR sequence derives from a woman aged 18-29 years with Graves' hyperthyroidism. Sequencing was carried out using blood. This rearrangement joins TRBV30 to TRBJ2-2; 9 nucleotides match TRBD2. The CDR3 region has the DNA TGTGCCTGGAGTGTGGCTAGCGGGGACACCGGGGAGCTGTTTTTT. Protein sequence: CAWSVASGDTGELFF.